A selection of T cell receptor beta chains follows, all from one sample in a study of CD8+CD57+ T cells in acquired aplastic anemia. Via MiXCR, TCRdb re-called the reads, giving one row per CDR3 protein. The table has around 200,000 distinct CDR3 sequences, less than 60% seen once; the top ten hold nearly 20%. Material for sequencing was sorted CD4+, CD8+, or CD8+CD57+ T cells (not recorded which) from PBMCs. These receptors were taken from a human donor with aplastic anemia. The CDR3 runs from the conserved cysteine through the conserved F or W. D genes are given only for firm matches.

d_call: TRBD2
v_call: TRBV7-9
cdr3_length: 17
j_call: TRBJ2-5
cdr3_aa: CASSLGVQRGGRETQYF

d_call: TRBD1
v_call: TRBV9
cdr3_length: 14
j_call: TRBJ1-1
cdr3_aa: CASSDRGLSTEAFF

d_call: -
v_call: TRBV13
cdr3_length: 15
j_call: TRBJ2-7
cdr3_aa: CASSFSLQGVGEQYF

d_call: -
v_call: TRBV10-3
cdr3_length: 15
j_call: TRBJ2-5
cdr3_aa: CAISEPMQGLETQYF

d_call: TRBD2
v_call: TRBV4-2
cdr3_length: 13
j_call: TRBJ2-5
cdr3_aa: CASSSVSGETQYF

d_call: -
v_call: TRBV6-5
cdr3_length: 14
j_call: TRBJ1-2
cdr3_aa: CASSQTDPDGGYTF

d_call: -
v_call: TRBV25-1
cdr3_length: 16
j_call: TRBJ2-5
cdr3_aa: CASSDRDTGPKETQYF

d_call: -
v_call: TRBV6-1
cdr3_length: 15
j_call: TRBJ2-5
cdr3_aa: CASSYRQPFKETQYF

d_call: -
v_call: TRBV19
cdr3_length: 13
j_call: TRBJ2-1
cdr3_aa: CASSIALANEQFF

d_call: -
v_call: TRBV9
cdr3_length: 15
j_call: TRBJ1-4
cdr3_aa: CASSPQAATNEKLFF

d_call: TRBD1
v_call: TRBV7-9
cdr3_length: 15
j_call: TRBJ1-2
cdr3_aa: CASSLGGQGNYGYTF

d_call: -
v_call: TRBV7-2
cdr3_length: 14
j_call: TRBJ2-5
cdr3_aa: CASSSAGSQETQYF

d_call: TRBD2
v_call: TRBV5-1
cdr3_length: 16
j_call: TRBJ2-2
cdr3_aa: CASSLGLAGDTGELFF

d_call: TRBD1
v_call: TRBV7-2
cdr3_length: 15
j_call: TRBJ1-6
cdr3_aa: CASSLDRGRNSPLHF

d_call: -
v_call: TRBV7-6
cdr3_length: 15
j_call: TRBJ2-3
cdr3_aa: CASSSEGVRTDTQYF

d_call: -
v_call: TRBV5-1
cdr3_length: 15
j_call: TRBJ1-1
cdr3_aa: CASTRDLRGNTEAFF